This T cell receptor beta chain appears in the sequencing data of a study of T cells after yellow fever vaccination. In this sample, this clonotype turned up many times. Synthesis of TCR cDNA relied on 5'RACE template switching, which attached a universal primer site and UMIs. In TCRdb, the 5' RACE reads were re-called with MiXCR into one record per CDR3 protein. The sample consists of 250,000 or so distinct CDR3 sequences, roughly 3.5% of them appearing once. Germline assignment: CDR1 SGHTA and CDR2 FQGTGA. The CDR3 is 13 amino acids. J gave up 5 bases and V 4 bases, and 2 bases lay outside the gene matches.

Sequenced here: PBMCs, sampled 15 days after the yellow fever booster vaccination. The source is a man aged 18-30 years who received the YFV17D yellow fever vaccine. The gene calls are TRBV7-3 and TRBJ2-4; 7 nucleotides match TRBD1. The CDR3 nucleotides are TGTGCCAGCAGCTCCGGGACAGAAAACATTCAGTACTTC. Protein product: CASSSGTENIQYF.